The entry that follows covers one TCR beta chain sequence. Antigen unknown. The data belong to a study of radiotherapy plus CTLA-4 blockade in lung cancer. Findings and limits, study-wide: Blood saw expansion of tumor-derived TCR clones after radiotherapy plus ipilimumab.

CDR1 is SGDLS, CDR2 YYNGEE, per germline. The CDR3 covers 20 residues. V shed 0 bases, J shed 2 bases, and the junction held 11 bases outside the gene matches. Data came from immunoSEQ multiplex PCR; TCRdb stores just in-frame clones and leaves some out. The sample consists of roughly 90,000 clones, around 81% of them appearing once. V usage is TRBV9 and J usage is TRBJ2-3, with TRBD2 identical over 14 bases. This TCR came from a human donor with non-small cell lung cancer who had a partial response to radiotherapy plus ipilimumab. Some clones in this sample may be carry-over from other donors' samples. The specimen comprised peripheral blood, sampled from a patient treated with radiotherapy plus ipilimumab. CDR3 sequence reads: CASSVARGLAGDPTTDTQYF. The CDR3 DNA is TGTGCCAGCAGCGTAGCTCGGGGACTAGCGGGGGACCCTACCACAGATACGCAGTATTTT.